The 29 T cell receptor beta chains below all came from one sample that was sequenced in a study of molecular identifiers for immune sequencing clone quantification. One entry per CDR3 protein results from TCRdb running MiXCR on the PCR reads. The data hold roughly 320,000 distinct CDR3 sequences, with about 20% observed a single time. The sequenced sample consisted of naive CD8+ T cells from blood, with Jurkat cell RNA spiked in. The subset denotes: FACS-sorted CD8+CD4-CCR7+CD45RA+ naive T cells. The receptor set was obtained from a human donor in good health. Some libraries in this study had Jurkat cell RNA spiked in.

This clonotype was seen repeatedly, ten times or more. The chain joins TRBV6-2 or TRBV6-3 to TRBJ2-7; D gene uncertain. Germline V gene data show CDR1 as MNHEY and CDR2 as SVGEGT. CDR3 length: 12 residues. The CDR3 sequence: CASSYPLGSYVV. The CDR3 nucleotides read TGTGCCAGCAGTTACCCCCTCGGCTCCTACGTGGTC.

The V gene is TRBV30, the J gene TRBJ1-2; D is unresolved. V was trimmed by 4 bases and J by 5 bases, leaving 14 bases between them. There are 13 residues in the CDR3. Germline-derived CDR1 and CDR2 are GTSNPN and SVGIG (reference sequence). For the CDR3, the DNA is TGTGCCTGGAACGAGGGCGCCGGTTATGGCTACACCTTC. Protein sequence: CAWNEGAGYGYTF.

This clonotype was recorded at least ten times. The chain carries TRBV20-1 and TRBJ2-2; D ambiguous. V was cut by 1 base and J by 0 bases, with 12 bases left in between. The CDR3 length is 16 residues. The V gene's germline CDR1 is DFQATT and CDR2 SNEGSKA (reference sequence). CDR3: CSARGTPRPNTGELFF. CDR3 bases: TGCAGTGCTAGAGGTACTCCACGACCGAACACCGGGGAGCTGTTTTTT.

As for this clonotype: The junction shows a germline mismatch at one end, possibly a read error. The J gene is TRBJ2-7, the V gene TRBV19; TRBD1 matches at 8 bases. Germline-derived CDR1 and CDR2 are LNHDA and SQIVND (reference sequence). The CDR3 has 14 residues. The CDR3 reads CTSSSGQGFPEQYF. In DNA form, the CDR3 reads TGTACCAGTAGTTCTGGACAGGGTTTCCCCGAGCAGTACTTC.

This clonotype was counted ten times or more. V and J are TRBV27 and TRBJ2-3; D might be TRBD2 (6 bases). CDR1 and CDR2 (germline): MNHEY, SMNVEV (reference sequence). The CDR3 length is 15 residues. V dropped 3 bases and J dropped 1 base, with 11 bases sitting between them. CDR3 region: CASSFTSLGTDTQYF. Written as DNA, the CDR3 is TGTGCCAGCAGTTTCACTAGCTTGGGCACAGATACGCAGTATTTT.

The chain links TRBV7-6 to TRBJ2-7, with D maybe TRBD1 (6 bases). The germline V gene encodes CDR1 SGHVS and CDR2 FNYEAQ. There are 13 residues in the CDR3. Trimming pared 2 bases from V and 6 bases from J, leaving 11 bases between. The CDR3 protein is CASSLFRGIEQYF. CDR3 nucleotides: TGTGCCAGCAGCTTATTTAGGGGGATCGAGCAGTACTTC.

This clonotype was counted only a few times. The genes are TRBV11-2 and TRBJ1-1, with D perhaps matching TRBD1 (6 bases). Trimming shortened V by 2 bases and J by 4 bases, and 14 bases separated the two germline ends. CDR1 SGHAT and CDR2 FQNNGV come from the germline V gene. The CDR3 loop spans 15 amino acids. CDR3 in DNA: TGTGCCAGCAGCTTATCGGGGGGCAGCTCCACTGAAGCTTTCTTT. This sequence encodes CASSLSGGSSTEAFF.

This clonotype was seen at least ten times. The gene calls are TRBV19 and TRBJ1-5, with D perhaps TRBD1 (6 bases). Trimming took 6 bases from V and 6 from J, leaving 12 bases between them. The CDR3 is 13 amino acids. Germline CDR1 LNHDA, CDR2 SQIVND (reference sequence). This CDR3 is CASRQNRVQPQHF. As DNA, the CDR3 is TGTGCCAGTAGGCAAAACAGGGTTCAGCCCCAGCATTTT.

This clonotype was detected only a few times. In nucleotides, the CDR3 is TGTGCCAGCAGCCAAGAAGTCGAGGGGTCGGCCAAAAACATTCAGTACTTC. As protein: CASSQEVEGSAKNIQYF. This sequence joins TRBV4-2 and TRBJ2-4; D may correspond to TRBD1 or TRBD2 (5 bases each). Germline-derived CDR1 and CDR2 are LGHNA and YNFKEQ. The V and J ends lost 0 bases and 1 base respectively, with 13 bases between them. CDR3 length equals 17 residues.

This clonotype was found many times. The chain has TRBV28 and TRBJ2-4; D is perhaps TRBD1 or TRBD2 (5 bases each). CDR1 is MDHEN, CDR2 SYDVKM, per germline. This CDR3 contains 14 residues. The V end lost 1 base, the J end lost 6 bases, and 10 bases lay between the germline ends. CDR3 in DNA: TGTGCCAGCAGTTTATCCGGGGCGCGAAACATTCAGTACTTC. The encoded protein is CASSLSGARNIQYF.

A few counts support this clonotype. The chain carries TRBV20-1 and TRBJ1-5; 8 positions match TRBD1. Per the germline V gene, CDR1 is DFQATT and CDR2 is SNEGSKA (reference sequence). V trimming: 0 bases; J trimming: 0 bases; junction bases outside the gene matches: 7. The CDR3 runs to 17 residues. CDR3 in amino acids: CSARDTGGPYSNQPQHF. CDR3 coding DNA: TGCAGTGCTAGAGATACAGGGGGGCCCTATAGCAATCAGCCCCAGCATTTT.

Ten or more counts support this clonotype. The rearrangement uses TRBV7-9 and TRBJ1-2, with TRBD1 as a possible D gene (5 bases). This CDR3 spans 14 amino acids. Per germline, CDR1 SEHNR and CDR2 FQNEAQ (reference sequence). The germline V and J ends were trimmed by 1 base and 3 bases, with 9 bases remaining between them. CDR3 loop: CASSLEQDYYGYTF. CDR3 nucleotide sequence: TGTGCCAGCAGCTTAGAACAGGACTACTATGGCTACACCTTC.

Comment on this clonotype: In this CDR3 the conserved last residue, phenylalanine or tryptophan, is missing, so a read error is likely. The limits of the CDR3 on the DNA are not certain, so only TCRdb's listed CDR3 is given. This chain joins TRBV19 and TRBJ2-1; the tabulated D call, TRBD1, remains unverified against the DNA. Counting both end residues, the CDR3 totals 12 amino acids. Germline V gene data show CDR1 as LNHDA and CDR2 as SQIVND (reference sequence). CDR3 residues: CASTNPGQGELS.

The chain employs TRBV11-2 and TRBJ2-3; D ambiguous. The CDR3 contains 13 residues. The V end lost 3 bases, the J end lost 4 bases, and 8 bases lay between the germline ends. Germline V CDR1 and CDR2: SGHAT, FQNNGV. This chain's CDR3 is CASSLSLPDTQYF. In DNA form, the CDR3 reads TGTGCCAGCAGCTTGAGCCTCCCAGATACGCAGTATTTT.

This clonotype was seen repeatedly, ten times or more. The chain combines TRBV4-1 with TRBJ1-3, with TRBD1 identical over 7 bases. Germline V gives CDR1 MGHRA, CDR2 YSYEKL. There are 15 residues in the CDR3. Trimming at V came to 3 bases and at J to 4 bases, leaving 6 bases not matched to a gene. The chain's CDR3 is CASSQGQGEGNTIYF. In DNA, the CDR3 is TGCGCCAGCAGCCAGGGGCAGGGGGAAGGAAACACCATATATTTT.

With respect to this clonotype: This may stem from a read error, because a much larger clone lies one nucleotide away. This rearrangement joins TRBV6-5 to TRBJ1-2; the match to TRBD1 covers 7 bases. This CDR3 comprises 14 residues. Germline V gene sequence: CDR1 MNHEY, CDR2 SVGAGI. The CDR3 region is CASSSRGVYYGHTF. The CDR3 DNA reads as TGTGCCAGCAGTTCCAGGGGGGTCTACTATGGCCACACCTTC.

This clonotype was seen at least ten times. The chain recombines TRBV19 with TRBJ1-2; D remains ambiguous. Germline V gene sequence: CDR1 LNHDA, CDR2 SQIVND (reference sequence). The CDR3 runs 15 residues. The V end lost 4 bases, the J end lost 0 bases, and 12 bases lay between the germline ends. Written as DNA, the CDR3 is TGTGCCAGTAGTACCTGGACTGAAGCTAACTATGGCTACACCTTC. Residues: CASSTWTEANYGYTF.

Ten or more counts support this clonotype. The rearrangement uses TRBV5-5 and TRBJ1-4; D is possibly TRBD1 (5 bases). CDR3 length: 14 amino acids. Germline loops: CDR1 SGHKS, CDR2 YYEKEE (reference sequence). V was clipped by 4 bases and J by 6 bases, with 13 bases between them. CDR3 sequence: CASSDGTYYEKLFF. The CDR3 DNA is TGTGCCAGCAGCGATGGGACCTATTATGAAAAACTGTTTTTT.

This clonotype was recorded at least ten times. The CDR3 bases are TGTGCCAGCAGCGAAGACAGATATAGCAATCAGCCCCAGCATTTT. Residues: CASSEDRYSNQPQHF. J is TRBJ1-5 and V is TRBV5-5; D might be TRBD1 (5 bases). V was clipped by 4 bases and J by 0 bases, with 11 bases between them. This CDR3 spans 15 amino acids. Looked up from germline, CDR1 is SGHKS and CDR2 is YYEKEE (reference sequence).

This clonotype was detected ten times or more. This chain links TRBV19 with TRBJ2-2; D ambiguous. Germline V gives CDR1 LNHDA, CDR2 SQIVND (reference sequence). Trimming pared 3 bases from V and 2 bases from J, leaving 4 bases between. This CDR3 is 13 amino acids long. The CDR3 DNA follows: TGTGCCAGTAGTATTGCAAACACCGGGGAGCTGTTTTTT. Translating gives CASSIANTGELFF.

There are a few counts of this clonotype. The V and J genes are TRBV3-1 and TRBJ2-3, with 10 bases identical to TRBD1. CDR1 is LGHDT and CDR2 is YNNKEL in the germline V gene (reference sequence). Trimming cost V 4 bases and J 4 bases; bases outside gene matches: 11. There are 17 residues in the CDR3. CDR3 amino acids: CASSPTPDRGWADTQYF. In DNA, the CDR3 is TGTGCCAGCAGCCCGACGCCGGACAGGGGGTGGGCAGATACGCAGTATTTT.

There are many counts of this clonotype. V gene TRBV19 combines with J gene TRBJ2-6, with no clear D. The CDR3 sequence is 16 residues long. CDR1 and CDR2 from the germline V gene are LNHDA and SQIVND (reference sequence). Trimming stripped 4 bases from V and 1 base from J, with 11 bases between. In nucleotides, the CDR3 is TGTGCCAGTAGTACCCCCTCAGGATCTGGGGCCAACGTCCTGACTTTC. It is translated as CASSTPSGSGANVLTF.

In its sample, this clonotype was seen many times. The rearrangement links TRBV7-9 to TRBJ2-7; no reliable D call. CDR1 is SEHNR, CDR2 FQNEAQ, per germline (reference sequence). V was pared by 1 base and J by 7 bases, with 8 bases between. CDR3 length equals 12 residues. The CDR3 nucleotides are TGTGCCAGCAGCTTAGGGGTGATGGAGCAGTACTTC. As protein: CASSLGVMEQYF.

Ten or more counts support this clonotype. J is TRBJ1-1 and V is TRBV4-1; a possible D gene is TRBD1 (6 bases). Germline V gene data show CDR1 as MGHRA and CDR2 as YSYEKL. The CDR3 totals 14 residues. V lost 2 bases and J 6 bases, leaving 13 bases between the germline ends. CDR3 loop: CASSQTGIRAEAFF. The CDR3 nucleotides read TGCGCCAGCAGCCAAACAGGGATTCGGGCTGAAGCTTTCTTT.

This clonotype was recorded at least ten times. The gene calls are TRBV5-4 and TRBJ2-7; 9 bases match TRBD1. Germline CDR1 and CDR2: SGHNT and YYREEE (reference sequence). The V and J ends lost 3 bases and 7 bases, in that order; junction bases with no gene match: 14. The length of the CDR3 is 16 residues. The CDR3 loop reads CASSYSPRDRVDEQYF. As DNA, the CDR3 is TGTGCCAGCAGCTACTCCCCCCGGGACAGGGTGGATGAGCAGTACTTC.

This clonotype was counted ten times or more. The J gene is TRBJ2-1, the V gene TRBV7-9, with a tentative D call TRBD1 (5 bases). This CDR3 comprises 14 residues. V gave up 5 bases and J gave up 9 bases, with 17 bases separating them. Per germline, CDR1 SEHNR and CDR2 FQNEAQ (reference sequence). The CDR3 DNA sequence: TGTGCCAGCAGCCCCTTGGGGCCCCTAGGTGAGCAGTTCTTC. Protein product: CASSPLGPLGEQFF. The full variable domain, rest sourced from reference TRBV7-9 and TRBJ2-1, is DTGVSQNPRHKITKRGQNVTFRCDPISEHNRLYWYRQTLGQGPEFLTYFQNEAQLEKSRLLSDRFSAERPKGSFSTLEIQRTEQGDSAMYLCASSPLGPLGEQFFGPGTRLTVL.

This chain joins TRBV27 and TRBJ2-3; 11 bases are a match to TRBD1. The CDR3 is 13 amino acids. Trimming removed 5 bases from V and 13 bases from J; junction bases left unmatched: 8. CDR1 MNHEY and CDR2 SMNVEV come from the germline V gene (reference sequence). CDR3 nucleotide sequence: TGTGCCAGCAGTATATTTCCGGGACAGGGGGAGTATTTT. The encoded protein is CASSIFPGQGEYF.

This clonotype was found many times. The chain couples TRBV2 to TRBJ1-1, with D hard to call. Between the trimmed V and J ends, which lost 1 base and 4 bases, there was a span of 10 bases. The CDR3 is made up of 14 amino acids. Looked up from germline, CDR1 is SNHLY and CDR2 is FYNNEI. The CDR3 sequence is CASSEGGGITEAFF. The CDR3 DNA reads TGTGCCAGCAGTGAAGGCGGAGGGATCACTGAAGCTTTCTTT.

This clonotype was recorded at least ten times. This sequence joins TRBV13 and TRBJ2-1, with 10 positions matching TRBD2. Unmatched junction bases numbered 8, after V lost 2 bases and J lost 7 bases. CDR3 size: 16 residues. Germline CDR1 reads PRHDT; CDR2 reads FYEKMQ (reference sequence). The CDR3 DNA sequence: TGTGCCAGCAGCTTACATTCAGCGGGGGGGCAGAATGAGCAGTTCTTC. Its translation is CASSLHSAGGQNEQFF. Looking up the rest from reference TRBV13 and TRBJ2-1 gives the full variable domain: AAGVIQSPRHLIKEKRETATLKCYPIPRHDTVYWYQQGPGQDPQFLISFYEKMQSDKGSIPDRFSAQQFSDYHSELNMSSLELGDSALYFCASSLHSAGGQNEQFFGPGTRLTVL.